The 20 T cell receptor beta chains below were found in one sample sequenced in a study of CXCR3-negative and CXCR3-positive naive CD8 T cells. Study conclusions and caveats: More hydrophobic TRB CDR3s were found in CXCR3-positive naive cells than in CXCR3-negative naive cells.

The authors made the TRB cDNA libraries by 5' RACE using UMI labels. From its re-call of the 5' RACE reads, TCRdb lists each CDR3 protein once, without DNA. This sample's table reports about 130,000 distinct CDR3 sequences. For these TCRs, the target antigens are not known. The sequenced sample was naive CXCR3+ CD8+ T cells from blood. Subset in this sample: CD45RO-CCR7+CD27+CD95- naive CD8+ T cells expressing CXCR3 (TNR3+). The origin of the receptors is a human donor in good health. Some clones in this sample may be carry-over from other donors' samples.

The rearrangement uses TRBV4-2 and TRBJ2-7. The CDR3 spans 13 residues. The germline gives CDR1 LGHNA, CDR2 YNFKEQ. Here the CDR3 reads CASSQNSGYEQYF.

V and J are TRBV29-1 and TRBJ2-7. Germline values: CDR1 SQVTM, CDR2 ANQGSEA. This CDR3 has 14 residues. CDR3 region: CSVDGLGGLREQYF.

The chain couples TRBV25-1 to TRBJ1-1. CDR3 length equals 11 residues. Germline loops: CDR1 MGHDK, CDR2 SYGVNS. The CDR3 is CASSEYTEAFF. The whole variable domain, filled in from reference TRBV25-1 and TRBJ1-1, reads EADIYQTPRYLVIGTGKKITLECSQTMGHDKMYWYQQDPGMELHLIHYSYGVNSTEKGDLSSESTVSRIRTEHFPLTLESARPSHTSQYLCASSEYTEAFFGQGTRLTVV.

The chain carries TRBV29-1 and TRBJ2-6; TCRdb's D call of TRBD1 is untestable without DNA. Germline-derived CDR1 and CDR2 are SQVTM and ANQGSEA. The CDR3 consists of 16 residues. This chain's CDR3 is CSVVGGLGSGANVLTF. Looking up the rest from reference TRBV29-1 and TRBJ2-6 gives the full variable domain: SAVISQKPSRDICQRGTSLTIQCQVDSQVTMMFWYRQQPGQSLTLIATANQGSEATYESGFVIDKFPISRPNLTFSTLTVSNMSPEDSSIYLCSVVGGLGSGANVLTFGAGSRLTVL.

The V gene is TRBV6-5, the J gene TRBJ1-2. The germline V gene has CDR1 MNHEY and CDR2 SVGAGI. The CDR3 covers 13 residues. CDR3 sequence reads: CASSYSTTYGYTF.

The CDR3 region is CSAPPGIMNTEAFF. The chain uses TRBV20-1 and TRBJ1-1. The CDR3 is 14 amino acids. The germline V gene has CDR1 DFQATT and CDR2 SNEGSKA (reference sequence).

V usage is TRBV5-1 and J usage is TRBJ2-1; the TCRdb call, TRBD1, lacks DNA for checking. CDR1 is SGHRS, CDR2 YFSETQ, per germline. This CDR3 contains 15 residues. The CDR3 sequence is CASAYSTGTNNEQFF.

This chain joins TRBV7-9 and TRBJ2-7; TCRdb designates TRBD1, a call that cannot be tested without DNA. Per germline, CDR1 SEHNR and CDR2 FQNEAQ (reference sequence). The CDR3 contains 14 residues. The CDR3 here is CASSSATGGYEQYF.

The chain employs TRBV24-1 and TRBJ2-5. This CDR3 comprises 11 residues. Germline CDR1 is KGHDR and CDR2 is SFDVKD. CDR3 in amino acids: CATSDLETQYF.

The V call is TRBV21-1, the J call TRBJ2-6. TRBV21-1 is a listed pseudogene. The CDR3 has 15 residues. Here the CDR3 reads CASSKGSSGANVLTF.

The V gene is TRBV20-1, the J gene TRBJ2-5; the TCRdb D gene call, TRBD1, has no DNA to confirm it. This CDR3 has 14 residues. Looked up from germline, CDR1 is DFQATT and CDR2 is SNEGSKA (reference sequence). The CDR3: CSAREVVGLETQYF.

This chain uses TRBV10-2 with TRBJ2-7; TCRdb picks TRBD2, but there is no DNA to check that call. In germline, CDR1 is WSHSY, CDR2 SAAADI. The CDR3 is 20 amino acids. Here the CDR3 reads CASSEQIPGGGTDGADEQYF.

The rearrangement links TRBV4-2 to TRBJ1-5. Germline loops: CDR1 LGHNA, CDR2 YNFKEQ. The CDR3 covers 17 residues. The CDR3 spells CASSQAPHHYSNQPQHF.

CDR3 amino acids: CSSPTSSWANEKLFF. The chain has TRBV29-1 and TRBJ1-4. The CDR3 is made up of 15 amino acids. Looked up from germline, CDR1 is SQVTM and CDR2 is ANQGSEA.

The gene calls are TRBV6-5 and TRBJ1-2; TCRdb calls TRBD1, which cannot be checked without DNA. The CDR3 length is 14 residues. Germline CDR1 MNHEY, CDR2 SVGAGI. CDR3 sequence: CASSPDTANYGYTF.

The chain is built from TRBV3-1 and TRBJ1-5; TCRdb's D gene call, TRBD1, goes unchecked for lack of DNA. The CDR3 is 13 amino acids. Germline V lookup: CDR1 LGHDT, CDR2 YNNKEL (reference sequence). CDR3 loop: CASSLGPGEPQHF.

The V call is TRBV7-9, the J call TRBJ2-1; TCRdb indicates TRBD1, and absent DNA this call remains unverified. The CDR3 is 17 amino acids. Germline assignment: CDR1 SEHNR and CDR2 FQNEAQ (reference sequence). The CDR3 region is CASSPQLPGTGEAEQFF.

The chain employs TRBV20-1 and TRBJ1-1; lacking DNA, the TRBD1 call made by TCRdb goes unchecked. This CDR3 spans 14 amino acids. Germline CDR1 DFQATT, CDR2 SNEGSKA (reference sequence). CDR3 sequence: CSAREDRAHTEAFF.

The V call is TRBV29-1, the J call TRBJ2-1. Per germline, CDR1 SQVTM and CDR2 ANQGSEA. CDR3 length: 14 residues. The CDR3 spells CSVIWTGRGNEQFF.

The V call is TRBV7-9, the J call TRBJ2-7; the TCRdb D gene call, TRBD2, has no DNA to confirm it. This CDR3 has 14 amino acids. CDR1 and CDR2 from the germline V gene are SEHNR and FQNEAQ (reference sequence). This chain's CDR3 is CASSPGLDFGEQYF.